This TCR beta chain comes out of a study of blood T cell repertoires in COVID-19. Produced via immunoSEQ multiplex PCR; TCRdb's table is partial and in-frame only. This table has some 180,000 clones, more than 70% appearing once. V shed 6 bases and J shed 6 bases, with 21 bases lying between them. From germline, CDR1 is LNHDA and CDR2 SQIVND (reference sequence). The CDR3 contains 15 residues. This clone occurred once. Participant age was roughly 18 to 95 years, and participants resided in fewer than 25 US areas. The chain uses TRBV19 and TRBJ2-7; D perhaps matches TRBD1 (6 bases). The specimen was PBMCs or T cells enriched from blood (not recorded which). The source is a man aged 35 to 55 who had recovered from COVID-19. The CDR3 spells CASRPPGTPSSEQYF. The CDR3 DNA reads as TGTGCCAGTAGACCCCCCGGGACACCCTCCAGCGAGCAGTACTTC.